The T cell receptor (beta chain) described here comes from a study of regulatory T cells in long-lasting Graves disease. Broader study findings: The number of shared public clonotypes was higher in persistent patients (approximately 3,000) than new patients (around 890).

Investigators prepared the TCR beta libraries by applying iRepertoire HTBI primers and Arm-PCR of CDR3 regions. Original processing methods: Taken together, the samples had 62 TRBV and some 15 TRBJ segments identified. From the multiplex PCR reads, TCRdb called clonotypes with MiXCR, one entry per CDR3 protein. The authors' filters were not applied to this entry. The repertoire includes 370,000 or so distinct CDR3 sequences, around 15% of them detected once, and 20% to 25% sits in the top ten. Time point denoted: newly diagnosed GD, antithyroid drugs for less than 3 months. Researchers made the TCR library from RNA that was extracted from PBMCs. This clonotype has just a few counts. Its antigen remains unidentified. This same sample was also taken into another study, of T cells in Graves' hyperthyroidism and ophthalmopathy. From that paper: Ophthalmopathy, which appeared later, was predicted by the model a median 6.5 months before onset.

Sequenced material: peripheral blood mononuclear cells (PBMCs), taken at new diagnosis, from a patient treated with antithyroid drugs. The sequence was collected from a woman in her late teens or twenties with Graves disease.

CDR3 sequence reads: CASSQARLETQYF. CDR3 in DNA: TGCGCCAGCAGCCAAGCCCGTTTGGAGACCCAGTACTTC. V usage is TRBV4-1 and J usage is TRBJ2-5, with unresolved D. In germline, CDR1 is MGHRA, CDR2 YSYEKL. The CDR3 spans 13 residues. Trimming took 1 base from V and 5 from J, leaving 8 bases between them.